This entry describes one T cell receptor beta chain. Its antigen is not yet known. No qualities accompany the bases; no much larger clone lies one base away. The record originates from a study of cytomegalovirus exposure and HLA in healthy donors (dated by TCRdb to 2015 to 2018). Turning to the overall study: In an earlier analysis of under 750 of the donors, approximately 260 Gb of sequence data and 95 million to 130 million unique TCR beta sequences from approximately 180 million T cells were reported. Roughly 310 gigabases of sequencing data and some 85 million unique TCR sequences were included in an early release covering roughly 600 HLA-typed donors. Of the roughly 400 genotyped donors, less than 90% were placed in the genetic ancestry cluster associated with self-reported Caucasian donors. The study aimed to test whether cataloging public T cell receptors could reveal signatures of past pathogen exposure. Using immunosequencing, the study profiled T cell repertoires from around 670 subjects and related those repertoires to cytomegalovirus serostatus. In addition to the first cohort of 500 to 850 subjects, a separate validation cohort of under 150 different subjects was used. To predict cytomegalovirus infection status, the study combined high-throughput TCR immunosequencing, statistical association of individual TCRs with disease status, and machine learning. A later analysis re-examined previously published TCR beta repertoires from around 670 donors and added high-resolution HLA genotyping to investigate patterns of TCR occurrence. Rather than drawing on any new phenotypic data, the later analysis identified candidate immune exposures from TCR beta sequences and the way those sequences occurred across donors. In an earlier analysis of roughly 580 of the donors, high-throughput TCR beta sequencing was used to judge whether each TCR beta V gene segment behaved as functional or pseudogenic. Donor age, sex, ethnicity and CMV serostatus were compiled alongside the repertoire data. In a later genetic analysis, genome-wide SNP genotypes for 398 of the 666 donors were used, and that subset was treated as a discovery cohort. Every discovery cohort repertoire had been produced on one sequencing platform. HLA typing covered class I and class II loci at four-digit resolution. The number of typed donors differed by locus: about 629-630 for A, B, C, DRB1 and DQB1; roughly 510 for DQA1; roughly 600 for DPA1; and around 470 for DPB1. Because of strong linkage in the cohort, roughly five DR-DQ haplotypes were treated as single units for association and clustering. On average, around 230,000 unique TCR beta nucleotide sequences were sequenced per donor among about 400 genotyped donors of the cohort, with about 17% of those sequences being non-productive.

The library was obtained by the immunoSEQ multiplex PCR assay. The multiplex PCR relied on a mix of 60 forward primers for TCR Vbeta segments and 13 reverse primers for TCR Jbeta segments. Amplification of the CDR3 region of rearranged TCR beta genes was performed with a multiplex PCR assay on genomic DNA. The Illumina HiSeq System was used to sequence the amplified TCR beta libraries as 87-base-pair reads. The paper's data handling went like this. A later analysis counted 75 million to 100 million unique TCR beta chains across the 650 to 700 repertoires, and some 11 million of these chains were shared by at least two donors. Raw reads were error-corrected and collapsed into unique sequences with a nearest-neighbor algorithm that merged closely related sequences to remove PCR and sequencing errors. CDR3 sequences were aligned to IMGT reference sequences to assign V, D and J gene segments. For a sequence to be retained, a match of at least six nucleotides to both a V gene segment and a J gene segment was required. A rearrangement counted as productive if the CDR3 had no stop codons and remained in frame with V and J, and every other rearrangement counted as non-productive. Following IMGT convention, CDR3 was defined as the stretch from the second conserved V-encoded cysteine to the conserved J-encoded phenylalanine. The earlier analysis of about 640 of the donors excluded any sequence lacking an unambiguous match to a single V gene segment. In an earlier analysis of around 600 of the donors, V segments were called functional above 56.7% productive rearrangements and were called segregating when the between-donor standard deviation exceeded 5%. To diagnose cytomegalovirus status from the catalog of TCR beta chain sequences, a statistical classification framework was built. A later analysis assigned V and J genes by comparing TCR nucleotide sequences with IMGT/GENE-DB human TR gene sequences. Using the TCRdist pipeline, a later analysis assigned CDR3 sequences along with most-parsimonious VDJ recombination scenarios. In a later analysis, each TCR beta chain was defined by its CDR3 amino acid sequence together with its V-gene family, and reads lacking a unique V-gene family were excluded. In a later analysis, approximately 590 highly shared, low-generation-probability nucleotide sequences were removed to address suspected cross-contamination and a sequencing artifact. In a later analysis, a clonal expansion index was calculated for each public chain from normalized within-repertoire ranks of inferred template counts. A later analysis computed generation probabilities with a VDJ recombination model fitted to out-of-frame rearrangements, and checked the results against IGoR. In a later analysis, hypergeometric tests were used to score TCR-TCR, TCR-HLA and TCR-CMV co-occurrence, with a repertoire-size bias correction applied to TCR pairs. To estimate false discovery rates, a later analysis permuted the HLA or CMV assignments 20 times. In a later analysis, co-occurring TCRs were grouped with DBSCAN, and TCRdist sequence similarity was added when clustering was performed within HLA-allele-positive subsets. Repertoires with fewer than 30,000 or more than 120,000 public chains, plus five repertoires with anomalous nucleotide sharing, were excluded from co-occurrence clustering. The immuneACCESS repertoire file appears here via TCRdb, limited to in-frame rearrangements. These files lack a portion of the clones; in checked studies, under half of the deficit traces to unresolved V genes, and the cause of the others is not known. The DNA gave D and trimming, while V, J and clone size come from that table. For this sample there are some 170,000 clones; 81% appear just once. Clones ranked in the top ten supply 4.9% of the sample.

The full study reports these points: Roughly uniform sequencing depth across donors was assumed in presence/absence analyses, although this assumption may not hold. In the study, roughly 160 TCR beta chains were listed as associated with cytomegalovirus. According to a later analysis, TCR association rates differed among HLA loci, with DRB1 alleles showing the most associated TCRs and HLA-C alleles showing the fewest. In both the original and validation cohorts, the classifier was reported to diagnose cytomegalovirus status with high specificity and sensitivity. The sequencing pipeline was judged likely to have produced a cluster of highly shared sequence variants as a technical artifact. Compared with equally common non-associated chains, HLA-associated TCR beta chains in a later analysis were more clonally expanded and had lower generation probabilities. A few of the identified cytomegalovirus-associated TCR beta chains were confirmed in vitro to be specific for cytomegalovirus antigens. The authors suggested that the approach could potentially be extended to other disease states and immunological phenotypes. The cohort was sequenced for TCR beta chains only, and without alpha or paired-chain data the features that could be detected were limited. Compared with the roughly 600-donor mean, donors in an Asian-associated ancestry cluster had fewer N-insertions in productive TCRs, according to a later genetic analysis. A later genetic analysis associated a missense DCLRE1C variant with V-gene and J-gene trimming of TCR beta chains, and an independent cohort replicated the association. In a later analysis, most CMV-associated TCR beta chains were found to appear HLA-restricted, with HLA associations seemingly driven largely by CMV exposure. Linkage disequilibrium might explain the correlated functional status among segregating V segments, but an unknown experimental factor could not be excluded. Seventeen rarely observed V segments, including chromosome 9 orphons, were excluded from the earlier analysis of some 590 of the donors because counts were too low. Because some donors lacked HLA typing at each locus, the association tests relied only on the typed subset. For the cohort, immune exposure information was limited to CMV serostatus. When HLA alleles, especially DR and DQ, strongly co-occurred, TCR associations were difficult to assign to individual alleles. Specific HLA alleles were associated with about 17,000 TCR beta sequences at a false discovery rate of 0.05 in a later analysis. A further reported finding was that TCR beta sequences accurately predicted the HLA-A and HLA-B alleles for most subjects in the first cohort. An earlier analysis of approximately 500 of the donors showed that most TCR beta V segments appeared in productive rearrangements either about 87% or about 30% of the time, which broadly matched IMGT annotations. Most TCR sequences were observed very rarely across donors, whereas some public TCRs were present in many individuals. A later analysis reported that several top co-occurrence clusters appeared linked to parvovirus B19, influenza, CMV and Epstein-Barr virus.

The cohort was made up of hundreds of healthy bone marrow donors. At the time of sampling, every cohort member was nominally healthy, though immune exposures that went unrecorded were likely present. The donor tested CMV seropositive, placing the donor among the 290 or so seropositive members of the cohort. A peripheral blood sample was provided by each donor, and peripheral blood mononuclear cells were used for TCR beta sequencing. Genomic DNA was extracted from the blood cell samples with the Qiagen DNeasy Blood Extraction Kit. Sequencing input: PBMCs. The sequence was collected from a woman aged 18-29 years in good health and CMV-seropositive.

The nucleotide sequence is given as TGTGCCAGCAGCCAAGATGGCACAGGGGAAGGCAATCAGCCCCAGCATTTT. Translated, this gives CASSQDGTGEGNQPQHF. The rearrangement combines TRBV4-2 with TRBJ1-5; 7 central nucleotides agree with TRBD1. The germline V gene sets CDR1 to LGHNA and CDR2 to YNFKEQ. Including cysteine and phenylalanine, the CDR3 has 17 amino acids. Kept here is only the CDR3 DNA, which spans 51 bases and is read in frame from base 1. V lost 0 bases and J lost 2 bases, and the count of bases not matched to a germline gene is 7.